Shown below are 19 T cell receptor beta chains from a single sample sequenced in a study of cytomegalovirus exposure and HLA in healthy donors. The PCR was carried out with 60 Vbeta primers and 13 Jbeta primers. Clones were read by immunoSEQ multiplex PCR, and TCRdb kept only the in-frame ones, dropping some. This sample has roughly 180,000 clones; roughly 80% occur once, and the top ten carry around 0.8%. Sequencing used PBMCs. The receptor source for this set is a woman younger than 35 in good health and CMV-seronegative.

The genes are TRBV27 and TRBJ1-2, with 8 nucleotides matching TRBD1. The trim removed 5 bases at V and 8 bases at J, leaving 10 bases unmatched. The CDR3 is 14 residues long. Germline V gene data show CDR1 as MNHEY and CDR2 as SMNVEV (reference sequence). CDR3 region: CASSDRQGLTGYTF. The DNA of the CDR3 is TGTGCCAGCAGTGATCGACAGGGGCTTACGGGCTACACCTTC.

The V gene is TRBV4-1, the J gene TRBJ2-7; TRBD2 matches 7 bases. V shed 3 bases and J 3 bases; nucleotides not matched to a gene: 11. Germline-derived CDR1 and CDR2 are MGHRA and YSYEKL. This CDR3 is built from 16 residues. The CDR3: CASSQEGGGSRYEQYF. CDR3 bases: TGCGCCAGCAGCCAGGAGGGTGGCGGGAGTCGCTACGAGCAGTACTTC.

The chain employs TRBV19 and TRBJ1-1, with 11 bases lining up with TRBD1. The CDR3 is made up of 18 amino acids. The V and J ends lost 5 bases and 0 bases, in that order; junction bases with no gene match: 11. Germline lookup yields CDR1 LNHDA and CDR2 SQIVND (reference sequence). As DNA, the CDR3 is TGTGCCAGTAGTTTTGGTTGGGGACAGGGGGACATGAACACTGAAGCTTTCTTT. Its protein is CASSFGWGQGDMNTEAFF.

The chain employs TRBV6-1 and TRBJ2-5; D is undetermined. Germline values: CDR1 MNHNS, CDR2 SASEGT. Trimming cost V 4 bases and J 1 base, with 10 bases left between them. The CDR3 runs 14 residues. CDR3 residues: CASSAPGLQETQYF. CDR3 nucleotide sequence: TGTGCCAGCAGTGCTCCGGGTCTCCAAGAGACCCAGTACTTC.

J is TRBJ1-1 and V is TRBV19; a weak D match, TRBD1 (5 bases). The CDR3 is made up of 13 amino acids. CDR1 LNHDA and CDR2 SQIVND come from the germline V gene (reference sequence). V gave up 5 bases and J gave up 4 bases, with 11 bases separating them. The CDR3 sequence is CASSAGVGTEAFF. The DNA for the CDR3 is TGTGCCAGTAGTGCGGGGGTCGGCACTGAAGCTTTCTTT.

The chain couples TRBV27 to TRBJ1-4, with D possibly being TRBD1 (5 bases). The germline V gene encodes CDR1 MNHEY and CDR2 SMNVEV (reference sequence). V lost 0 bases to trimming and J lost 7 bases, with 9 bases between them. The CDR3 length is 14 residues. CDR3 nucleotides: TGTGCCAGCAGTTTATCAGGGGAGGGTGAAAAACTGTTTTTT. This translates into CASSLSGEGEKLFF.

The CDR3 loop reads CASSKLGQGGNQPQHF. DNA of the CDR3: TGTGCCAGTAGTAAGTTGGGACAGGGAGGCAATCAGCCCCAGCATTTT. The V and J genes are TRBV19 and TRBJ1-5, with 9 bases aligning to TRBD1. Looked up from germline, CDR1 is LNHDA and CDR2 is SQIVND (reference sequence). This CDR3 has 16 amino acids. Germline trimming cut 4 bases from V and 2 bases from J; bases unmatched to any gene: 6.

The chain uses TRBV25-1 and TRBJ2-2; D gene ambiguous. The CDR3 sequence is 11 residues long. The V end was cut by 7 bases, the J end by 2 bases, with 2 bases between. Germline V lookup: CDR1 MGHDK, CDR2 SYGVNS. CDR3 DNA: TGTGCCAGCACAAACACCGGGGAGCTGTTTTTT. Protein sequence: CASTNTGELFF.

The CDR3 loop is CASSINSGGRDEQYF. CDR3 DNA sequence: TGTGCCAGTAGTATAAACTCCGGGGGAAGAGACGAGCAGTACTTC. The rearrangement joins TRBV19 to TRBJ2-7, with D perhaps TRBD2 (6 bases). Germline V gives CDR1 LNHDA, CDR2 SQIVND (reference sequence). V lost 2 bases and J lost 5, with 16 bases in between. The CDR3 has 15 residues. Complete variable domain (other parts from reference TRBV19 and TRBJ2-7): DGGITQSPKYLFRKEGQNVTLSCEQNLNHDAMYWYRQDPGQGLRLIYYSQIVNDFQKGDIAEGYSVSREKKESFPLTVTSAQKNPTAFYLCASSINSGGRDEQYFGPGTRLTVT.

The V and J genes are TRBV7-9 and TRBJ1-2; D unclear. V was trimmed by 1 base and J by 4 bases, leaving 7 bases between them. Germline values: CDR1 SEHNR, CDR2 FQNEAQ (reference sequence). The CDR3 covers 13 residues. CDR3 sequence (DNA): TGTGCCAGCAGCTTAGAACAGAGCTATGGCTACACCTTC. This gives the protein CASSLEQSYGYTF.

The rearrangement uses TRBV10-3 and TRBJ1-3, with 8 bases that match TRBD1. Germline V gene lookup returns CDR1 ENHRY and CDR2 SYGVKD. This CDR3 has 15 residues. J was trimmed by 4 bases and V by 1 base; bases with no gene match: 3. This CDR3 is CAISEWTGLGNTIYF. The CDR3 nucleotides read TGTGCCATCAGTGAGTGGACAGGGCTAGGAAACACCATATATTTT.

This chain's CDR3 is CASSYWGRQAFF. The CDR3 coding sequence is TGTGCCAGCAGTTACTGGGGCAGACAAGCTTTCTTT. The V call is TRBV6-5, the J call TRBJ1-1; D is possibly TRBD1 (5 bases). Germline V gene sequence: CDR1 MNHEY, CDR2 SVGAGI. Trimming left V 1 base short and J 9 bases short, with 9 bases between. The length of the CDR3 is 12 residues.

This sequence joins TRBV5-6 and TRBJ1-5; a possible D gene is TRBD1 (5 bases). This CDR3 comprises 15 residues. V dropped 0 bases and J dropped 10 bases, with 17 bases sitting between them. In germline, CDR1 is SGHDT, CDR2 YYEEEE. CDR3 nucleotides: TGTGCCAGCAGCTTGGGGGGCTACAAAACGAGTCCCCAGCATTTT. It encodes CASSLGGYKTSPQHF.

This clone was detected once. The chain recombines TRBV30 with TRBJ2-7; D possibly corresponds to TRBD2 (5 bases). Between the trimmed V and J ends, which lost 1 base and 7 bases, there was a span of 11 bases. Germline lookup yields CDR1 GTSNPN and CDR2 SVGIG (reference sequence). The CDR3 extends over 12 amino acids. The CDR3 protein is CAWSASRDEQYF. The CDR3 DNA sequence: TGTGCCTGGAGTGCCTCCCGGGATGAGCAGTACTTC. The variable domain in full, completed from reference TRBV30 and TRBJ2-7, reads SQTIHQWPATLVQPVGSPLSLECTVEGTSNPNLYWYRQAAGRGLQLLFYSVGIGQISSEVPQNLSASRPQDRQFILSSKKLLLSDSGFYLCAWSASRDEQYFGPGTRLTVT.

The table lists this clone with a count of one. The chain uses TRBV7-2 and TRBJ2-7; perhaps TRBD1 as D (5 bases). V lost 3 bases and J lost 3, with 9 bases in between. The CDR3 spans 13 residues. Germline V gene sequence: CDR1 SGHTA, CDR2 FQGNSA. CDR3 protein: CASSFGRDYEQYF. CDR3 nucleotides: TGTGCCAGCAGCTTCGGCAGGGACTACGAGCAGTACTTC. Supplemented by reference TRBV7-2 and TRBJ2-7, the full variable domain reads GAGVSQSPSNKVTEKGKDVELRCDPISGHTALYWYRQSLGQGLEFLIYFQGNSAPDKSGLPSDRFSAERTGGSVSTLTIQRTQQEDSAVYLCASSFGRDYEQYFGPGTRLTVT.

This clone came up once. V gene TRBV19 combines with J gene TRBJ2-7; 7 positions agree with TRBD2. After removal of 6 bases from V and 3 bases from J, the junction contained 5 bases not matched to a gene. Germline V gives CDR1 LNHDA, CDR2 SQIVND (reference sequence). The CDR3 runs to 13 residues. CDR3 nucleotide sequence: TGTGCCAGTAGCCGGGGACTAAACTACGAGCAGTACTTC. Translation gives CASSRGLNYEQYF.

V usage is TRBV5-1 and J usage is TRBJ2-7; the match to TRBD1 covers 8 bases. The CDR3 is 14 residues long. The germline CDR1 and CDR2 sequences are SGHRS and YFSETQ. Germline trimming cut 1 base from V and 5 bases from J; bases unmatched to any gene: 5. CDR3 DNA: TGCGCCAGCAGCTTGAGACAGGGGAACCACGAGCAGTACTTC. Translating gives CASSLRQGNHEQYF.

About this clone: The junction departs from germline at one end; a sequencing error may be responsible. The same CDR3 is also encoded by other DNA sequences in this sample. CDR3 nucleotide sequence: TGTGCCAGCAGCTGGGACAGGAACACTGAGGCTTTCTTT. Encoded protein: CASSWDRNTEAFF. The chain has TRBV5-4 and TRBJ1-1; 8 bases match TRBD1. The CDR3 consists of 13 residues. Per germline, CDR1 SGHNT and CDR2 YYREEE (reference sequence). The full variable domain, rest sourced from reference TRBV5-4 and TRBJ1-1, is ETGVTQSPTHLIKTRGQQVTLRCSSQSGHNTVSWYQQALGQGPQFIFQYYREEENGRGNFPPRFSGLQFPNYSSELNVNALELDDSALYLCASSWDRNTEAFFGQGTRLTVV.

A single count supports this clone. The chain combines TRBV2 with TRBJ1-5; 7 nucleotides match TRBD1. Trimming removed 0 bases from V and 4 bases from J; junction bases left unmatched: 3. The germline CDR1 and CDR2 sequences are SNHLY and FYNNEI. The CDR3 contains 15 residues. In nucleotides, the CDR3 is TGTGCCAGCAGTGAAGCGGGGACAGTTAATCAGCCCCAGCATTTT. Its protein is CASSEAGTVNQPQHF.